A selection of T cell receptor beta chains follows, all from one sample in a study of T-cell memory formation after mild COVID-19. TCRdb recomputed calls from the 5' RACE reads with MiXCR, one row per CDR3 protein. This sample carries about 560,000 distinct CDR3 sequences, around a sixth of them seen once, and the ten largest clones take just over 8%. Sequencing input: PBMCs or a T cell subset sorted from them (not recorded which). The source is an adult woman who had mild COVID-19 (a few samples of this study predate the infection). Cell type and time point are not known. CDR3s include the opening cysteine and the closing phenylalanine or tryptophan. D genes are given only for firm matches. The size entry is marked missing in some rows and otherwise reads once, few, many or a size class.

J,V,size,D,length,DNA,CDR3
TRBJ2-1,TRBV5-1,few,.,17,TGCGCCAGCAGCCCACCCCGGCCGACCTCAACCTACAATGAGCAGTTCTTC,CASSPPRPTSTYNEQFF
TRBJ2-3,TRBV27,few,TRBD2,15,TGTGCCAGCAGTTCCCGGGGGGGGGCCACAGATACGCAGTATTTT,CASSSRGGATDTQYF
TRBJ1-4,TRBV7-2,.,.,13,TGTGCCAGCAGCTTTGACTACAAGGGGGAACTGTTTTTT,CASSFDYKGELFF
TRBJ2-6,TRBV4-1,.,.,16,TGCGCCAGCAGCCAAGATTACCTAGCTGGGGCCAACGTCCTGACTTTC,CASSQDYLAGANVLTF
TRBJ2-5,TRBV12-3/TRBV12-4,.,.,15,TGTGCCAGCAGCCCCGGCGCACGGGGAGAAGAGACCCAGTACTTC,CASSPGARGEETQYF
TRBJ1-1,TRBV7-6,.,TRBD1,16,TGTGCCAGCAGCACTTTCTCCGGGACAGCGAACACTGAAGCTTTCTTT,CASSTFSGTANTEAFF
TRBJ1-2,TRBV9,.,TRBD1,13,TGTGCCAGCAGCGAGACAGGGCTCTATGGCTACACCTTC,CASSETGLYGYTF
TRBJ1-1,TRBV3-1,.,.,13,TGTGCCAGCAGCCAACCTGGACGGGCTGAAGCTTTCTTT,CASSQPGRAEAFF
TRBJ2-3,TRBV2,.,TRBD2,17,TGTGCCAGCCACCTCCCTAGCGGGGGGGCAGGCACAGATACGCAGTATTTT,CASHLPSGGAGTDTQYF
TRBJ2-7,TRBV7-9,.,.,16,TGTGCCAGCAGCTCGGTGATCGCGGGGCTCAACTACGAGCAGTACTTC,CASSSVIAGLNYEQYF
TRBJ2-1,TRBV7-8,few,.,16,TGTGCCAGCAGCTTTGGTGTAGCGGATCCCTACAATGAGCAGTTCTTC,CASSFGVADPYNEQFF
TRBJ2-7,TRBV18,many,TRBD1,14,TGTGCCAGCTCACAGGACAGGGGGCGTTACGAGCAGTACTTC,CASSQDRGRYEQYF
TRBJ1-4,TRBV7-2,.,.,13,TGTGCCAGCAGCCCTGTTTTTAGTGAAAAACTGTTTTTT,CASSPVFSEKLFF
TRBJ1-1,TRBV7-6,.,TRBD1,13,TGTGCCAGCAGCCCCGGGACAGCTTCTGAAGCTTTCTTT,CASSPGTASEAFF
TRBJ2-1,TRBV7-8,.,TRBD2,14,TGTGCCAGCAGCCCCCAGACTAGCGCGAATGAGCAGTTCTTC,CASSPQTSANEQFF